The rows below give T cell receptor beta chains drawn from one sample of a study of T cells after yellow fever vaccination. TCRdb re-analysed the 5' RACE reads in MiXCR, keeping a single row per CDR3 protein. The repertoire has some 300,000 distinct CDR3 sequences, under 9% of them found once; the top ten carry around 3.1%. The sequenced sample was CD4+ T cells sorted from PBMCs, obtained 5 days after the yellow fever booster vaccination. These receptor sequences come from a man between 18 and 35 years old who received the YFV17D yellow fever vaccine. Both conserved end residues are part of each CDR3. The D gene is left open where the match is weak. Rows may omit the clone size; those that give it use once, few, many or a size class.

j_call clone_size v_call d_call cdr3_nt cdr3_aa
TRBJ1-5 NA TRBV20-1 NA TGCAGTGCGCGGACGGTGATACTTAGCAATCAGCCCCAGCATTTT CSARTVILSNQPQHF
TRBJ1-5 few TRBV4-2 NA TGTGCCAGCAGCCATGAACAGAATCAGCCCCAGCATTTT CASSHEQNQPQHF
TRBJ1-6 many TRBV7-8 NA TGTGCCAGCAGCTTGTCGGGACATAATTCACCCCTCCACTTT CASSLSGHNSPLHF
TRBJ2-4 many TRBV6-1 NA TGTGCCAGCAGTGAAGCGCTGGCCCTTGGGGCCAAAAACATTCAGTACTTC CASSEALALGAKNIQYF
TRBJ2-5 few TRBV7-2 TRBD1 TGTGCCAGCAGCCCGGACAGGGACATCGGGACCCAGTACTTC CASSPDRDIGTQYF
TRBJ2-1 few TRBV10-3 TRBD2 TGTGCCATCAGGCCGGGACTAGCGGGGGGGGCCCTCTACAATGAGCAGTTCTTC CAIRPGLAGGALYNEQFF
TRBJ1-6 NA TRBV7-2 NA TGTGCCAGCAGCTTGAACCAGGGCGTCTATAATTCACCCCTCCACTTT CASSLNQGVYNSPLHF
TRBJ1-1 NA TRBV18 NA TGTGCCAGCTCACCACCTCACGGGGGTACTGAAGCTTTCTTT CASSPPHGGTEAFF
TRBJ2-1 NA TRBV2 TRBD1 TGTGCCAGCATCCAGGACAGGGGCAATGAGCAGTTCTTC CASIQDRGNEQFF
TRBJ2-5 many TRBV7-8 TRBD1 TGTGCCAGCAGCTTAGCCGGGGACAGGGGTTTTGGGACCCAGTACTTC CASSLAGDRGFGTQYF
TRBJ1-4 few TRBV4-1 NA TGCGCCAGCAGCCCCCTTTCCGGAGGTTTGGAAAAACTGTTTTTT CASSPLSGGLEKLFF
TRBJ2-1 NA TRBV12-3/TRBV12-4 TRBD1 TGTGCCAGCAGTCTGCCGGGACAGGGGTTCTACAATGAGCAGTTCTTC CASSLPGQGFYNEQFF
TRBJ1-2 many TRBV12-3/TRBV12-4 NA TGTGCCAGCAGTTTAAATGAGGGGAGCTATGGCTACACCTTC CASSLNEGSYGYTF
TRBJ1-2 few TRBV12-3/TRBV12-4 NA TGTGCCAGCAGTTTCCGGGAAGGGTATGGCTACACCTTC CASSFREGYGYTF
TRBJ1-1 many TRBV6-2/TRBV6-3 NA TGTGCCAGCAGTGAACAGGGTTTCACTGAAGCTTTCTTT CASSEQGFTEAFF
TRBJ2-7 NA TRBV6-2/TRBV6-3 NA TGTGCCAGCAGTTACTTCGGGGGGCCTTCCTACGAGCAGTACTTC CASSYFGGPSYEQYF
TRBJ2-2 many TRBV3-1 NA TGTGCCAGCACCCCCAGTAAAACAGCCGACACCGGGGAGCTGTTTTTT CASTPSKTADTGELFF
TRBJ1-4 few TRBV5-6 NA TGTGCCAGCAGCATCGGTGAAAAACTGTTTTTT CASSIGEKLFF
TRBJ2-1 NA TRBV14 NA TGTGCCAGCAGCCAAACACTAGCTGCCTCCTACAATGAGCAGTTCTTC CASSQTLAASYNEQFF
TRBJ1-1 many TRBV5-1 NA TGCGCCAGCACGCCGGGCGCAGGAACTGAAGCTTTCTTT CASTPGAGTEAFF
TRBJ2-1 few TRBV7-2 TRBD2 TGTGCCAGCAGCCGGCCTCTAGCGGGCGTCTCCTACAATGAGCAGTTCTTC CASSRPLAGVSYNEQFF
TRBJ1-2 few TRBV20-1 TRBD1 TGCAGTGCCAAACCCCCGGGACAGGCGTATGGCTACACCTTC CSAKPPGQAYGYTF
TRBJ1-3 NA TRBV7-2 NA TGTGCCAGCAGCTTCTCTGGAATCTCTGGAAACACCATATATTTT CASSFSGISGNTIYF
TRBJ2-1 NA TRBV18 TRBD2 TGTGCCAGCTCATCCGGGACTAGCGGGGGGGCCGGTGAGCAGTTCTTC CASSSGTSGGAGEQFF
TRBJ2-3 many TRBV5-1 NA TGCGCCAGCAGCTTGGACTTTTCCACAGATACGCAGTATTTT CASSLDFSTDTQYF
TRBJ1-2 few TRBV7-2 NA TGTGCCAGCAGCCTCACCGTGATCAGGGGCCGAGGCTACACCTTC CASSLTVIRGRGYTF
TRBJ2-5 many TRBV5-1 NA TGCGCCAGCAGCTTGGATTTCAGGGAAGAGACCCAGTACTTC CASSLDFREETQYF
TRBJ2-2 many TRBV5-1 TRBD2 TGCGCCAGCAGCCCGCGGGGGGGCTTAAACACCGGGGAGCTGTTTTTT CASSPRGGLNTGELFF
TRBJ1-6 NA TRBV12-3/TRBV12-4 NA TGTGCCAGCCAGAGGGTCGATGGTTCACCCCTCCACTTT CASQRVDGSPLHF
TRBJ2-3 few TRBV24-1 NA TGTGCCACCAGTGAAAAAGGGGTCGCAGATACGCAGTATTTT CATSEKGVADTQYF
TRBJ1-1 few TRBV6-5 NA TGTGCCAGCAGCCGACGAAGCGTCGGGAACACTGAAGCTTTCTTT CASSRRSVGNTEAFF
TRBJ1-5 many TRBV9 TRBD1 TGTGCCAGCAGCAAGGACAGGGGACTTAATCAGCCCCAGCATTTT CASSKDRGLNQPQHF
TRBJ2-1 many TRBV5-1 NA TGCGCCAGCAGCTTGCTCGTCGGGAATTCTTACAATGAGCAGTTCTTC CASSLLVGNSYNEQFF
TRBJ2-1 many TRBV5-1 TRBD2 TGCGCCAGCAGCCTCGGGACTAGCGGGCCCAATGAGCAGTTCTTC CASSLGTSGPNEQFF
TRBJ1-2 NA TRBV15 NA TGTGCCACCAGCAGAGATCTGGACCCCGGGTATGGCTACACCTTC CATSRDLDPGYGYTF
TRBJ2-2 few TRBV7-2 TRBD2 TGTGCCAGCAGCCCGCGGAGGCGGGGGGGTAGGACCGGGGAGCTGTTTTTT CASSPRRRGGRTGELFF
TRBJ2-3 few TRBV4-2 NA TGTGCCAGCAGCCAAAACGCGGAGGGTAGGGCGTGGGGTACGCAGTATTTT CASSQNAEGRAWGTQYF
TRBJ2-5 many TRBV24-1 TRBD1 TGTGCCACCAGTGCCCCAGGGGGCGCCCAGTACTTC CATSAPGGAQYF
TRBJ1-1 few TRBV6-2/TRBV6-3 NA TGTGCCAGCAGTTACTCGAATTCTAGGCCTGAAGCTTTCTTT CASSYSNSRPEAFF
TRBJ1-1 many TRBV5-1 NA TGCGCCAGCAAGGGGGACGGGCCTTTCTTT CASKGDGPFF
TRBJ1-2 NA TRBV6-2/TRBV6-3 NA TGTGCCAGCACCCCGCGAGGGCTCGGCTACACCTTC CASTPRGLGYTF
TRBJ1-6 few TRBV5-1 NA TGCGCCAGCAGCTTGGCCACGGGCCCCGGGGATTCACCCCTCCACTTT CASSLATGPGDSPLHF
TRBJ2-3 few TRBV20-1 NA TGCAGTGCTAGTCCTCACGGGGGGCGGGTCTCCGCAGATACGCAGTATTTT CSASPHGGRVSADTQYF
TRBJ2-1 NA TRBV11-2 TRBD1 TGTGCCAGCAGCTTAGGGTGGACAGGGGGCAATGAGCAGTTCTTC CASSLGWTGGNEQFF
TRBJ2-1 many TRBV7-9 TRBD2 TGTGCCAGCAGCGTACCTAGCGGGGGGCGACACAATGAGCAGTTCTTC CASSVPSGGRHNEQFF